This T cell receptor (beta chain) was identified during a study of beta chain features in type 1 diabetes. Across the whole study: Cells sorted and examined across all samples totaled 107,917,701.

All of the isolated RNA was reverse transcribed, so expressed TCRB transcripts were sequenced. Clones were read by immunoSEQ multiplex PCR, and TCRdb kept only the in-frame ones, dropping some. The sample yields fewer than 200,000 clones, around 10% seen once. Sorted CD4+ subsets: naive, central memory, regulatory, stem cell-like memory (CD45RO/CCR7/CD25/CD127/CD95/CD27 panel). V shed 6 bases and J 5 bases; nucleotides not matched to a gene: 21. Germline V gene sequence: CDR1 SNHLY, CDR2 FYNNEI. The CDR3 has 18 residues. This clone was seen only a few times. Antigen: not known. Study findings and constraints: Across all four CD4+ subsets, people with type 1 diabetes showed modestly shorter TCRB CDR3s. Equally in patients and controls, shorter templates might have been favored by PCR.

The sequencing sample was made of central memory CD4+ T cells from blood. The receptor's source is a man under 40 with type 1 diabetes. The genes are TRBV2 and TRBJ2-7, with 8 bases aligning to TRBD2. The DNA of the CDR3 is TGTGCCAGCAGAGTCGGACAAATGAAGCGGGAGTCAAACCACGAGCAGTACTTC. It specifies CASRVGQMKRESNHEQYF.